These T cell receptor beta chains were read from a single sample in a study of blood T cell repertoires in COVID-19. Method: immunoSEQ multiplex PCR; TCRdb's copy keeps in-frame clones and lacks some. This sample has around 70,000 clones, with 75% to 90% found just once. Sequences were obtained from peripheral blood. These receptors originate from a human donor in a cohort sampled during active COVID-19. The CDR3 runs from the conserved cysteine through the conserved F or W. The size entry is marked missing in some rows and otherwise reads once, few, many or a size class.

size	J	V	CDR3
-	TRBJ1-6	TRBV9	CASSLDRVGSPLHF
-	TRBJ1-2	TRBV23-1	CASSHLLAGGRGDYGYTF
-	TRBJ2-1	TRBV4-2	CASSPRAAGDNEQFF
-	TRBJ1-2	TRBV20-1	CSAGTDYGYTF
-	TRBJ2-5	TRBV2	CASSEGRGIETQYF
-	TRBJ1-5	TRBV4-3	CASSQEHRANQPQHF
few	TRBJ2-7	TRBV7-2	CASSLVGGQGGYEQYF
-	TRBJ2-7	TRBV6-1	CASSGGMGRGTSEQYF
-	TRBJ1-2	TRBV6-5	CASSYSPTGQIYGYTF
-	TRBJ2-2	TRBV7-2	CASSLVLVESTGELFF
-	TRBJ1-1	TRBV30	CAWSRPGGLDTEAFF
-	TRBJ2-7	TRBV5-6	CASSLVGYREYF
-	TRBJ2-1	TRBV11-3	CASSLGTGQGARNEQFF
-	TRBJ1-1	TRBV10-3	CAISGQGAGTEAFF
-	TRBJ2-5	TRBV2	CASSEDPSGQETQYF
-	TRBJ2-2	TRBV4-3	CASSQAQVNTGELFF
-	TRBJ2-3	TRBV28	CASSRPGQTTDTQYF
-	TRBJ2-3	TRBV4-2	CASSRISSSGGADTQYF
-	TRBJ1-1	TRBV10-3	CAISEQGLNTEAFF
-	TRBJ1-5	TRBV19	CASSIGRRAGGLSNQPQHF
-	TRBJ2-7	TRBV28	CASSQGGGYEQYF
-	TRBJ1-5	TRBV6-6	CASSPQRDQPQHF
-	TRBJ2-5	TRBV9	CASTGRSGETQYF
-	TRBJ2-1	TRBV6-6	CASSYWGDNEQFF
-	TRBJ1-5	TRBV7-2	CASSLGQGNQPQHF
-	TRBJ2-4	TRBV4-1	CASSQEGLAGGPWVQAKNIQYF
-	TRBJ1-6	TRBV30	CAFSGVYNSPLHF
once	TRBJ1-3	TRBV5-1	CASSSGTGGNTIYF